The rows below give T cell receptor beta chains drawn from one sample of a study of cytomegalovirus exposure and HLA in healthy donors. TCRdb's table, derived via immunoSEQ multiplex PCR, lists solely in-frame clones and lacks some. Of 90,000 to 150,000 clones listed, 88% are singletons. The sample comprised PBMCs. The receptors were sampled from a woman aged 18-30 years in good health and CMV-seropositive. Each CDR3 is given with its conserved first and last residue. Each record gives: D gene, clone size, J gene, V gene, CDR3 protein, CDR3 DNA. D genes are given only for firm matches. Clone size, where shown, is once, few, many, or a class for clones that have expanded.

D gene: TRBD1; clone size: NA; J gene: TRBJ2-2; V gene: TRBV6-5; CDR3 protein: CASSRGQGLTGELFF; CDR3 DNA: TGTGCCAGCAGTAGGGGACAGGGGCTCACCGGGGAGCTGTTTTTT
D gene: TRBD1; clone size: NA; J gene: TRBJ1-4; V gene: TRBV5-1; CDR3 protein: CASSRQGAANEKLFF; CDR3 DNA: TGCGCCAGCAGCCGACAGGGGGCGGCTAATGAAAAACTGTTTTTT
D gene: NA; clone size: NA; J gene: TRBJ2-4; V gene: TRBV6-1; CDR3 protein: CASSGGDSRQNIQYF; CDR3 DNA: TGTGCCAGCAGTGGAGGTGACAGCCGTCAAAACATTCAGTACTTC
D gene: TRBD1; clone size: NA; J gene: TRBJ2-7; V gene: TRBV11-1; CDR3 protein: CASSSDRGNEQYF; CDR3 DNA: TGTGCCAGCAGTTCCGACAGGGGCAACGAGCAGTACTTC
D gene: TRBD1; clone size: NA; J gene: TRBJ2-2; V gene: TRBV4-1; CDR3 protein: CASSQDMNRGLTGELFF; CDR3 DNA: TGCGCCAGCAGCCAAGATATGAACAGGGGGCTCACCGGGGAGCTGTTTTTT
D gene: NA; clone size: NA; J gene: TRBJ1-2; V gene: TRBV6-1; CDR3 protein: CASSRDNIVNYGYTF; CDR3 DNA: TGTGCCAGCAGCAGGGACAACATCGTGAACTATGGCTACACCTTC
D gene: NA; clone size: NA; J gene: TRBJ1-5; V gene: TRBV15; CDR3 protein: CATSRDKFYSNQPQHF; CDR3 DNA: TGTGCCACCAGCAGGGACAAATTTTATAGCAATCAGCCCCAGCATTTT
D gene: TRBD1; clone size: NA; J gene: TRBJ1-2; V gene: TRBV18; CDR3 protein: CASSPAGGTDGYTF; CDR3 DNA: TGTGCCAGCTCACCGGCAGGGGGCACGGATGGCTACACCTTC
D gene: TRBD1; clone size: NA; J gene: TRBJ2-3; V gene: TRBV6-1; CDR3 protein: CASRLQGSTDTQYF; CDR3 DNA: TGTGCCAGCCGATTACAGGGGAGCACAGATACGCAGTATTTT
D gene: TRBD2; clone size: NA; J gene: TRBJ2-3; V gene: TRBV7-9; CDR3 protein: CASSLVAGGRADTQYF; CDR3 DNA: TGTGCCAGCAGCTTAGTTGCGGGGGGGCGGGCAGATACGCAGTATTTT
D gene: NA; clone size: NA; J gene: TRBJ2-3; V gene: TRBV4-3; CDR3 protein: CASSQDHRDSTDTQYF; CDR3 DNA: TGCGCCAGCAGCCAAGACCATCGAGATAGCACAGATACGCAGTATTTT
D gene: NA; clone size: NA; J gene: TRBJ1-2; V gene: TRBV27; CDR3 protein: CASSLSMEGYGYTF; CDR3 DNA: TGTGCCAGCAGTTTATCGATGGAGGGCTATGGCTACACCTTC
D gene: NA; clone size: NA; J gene: TRBJ1-3; V gene: TRBV11-2; CDR3 protein: CASSSFSGNTIYF; CDR3 DNA: TGTGCCAGCAGCTCATTCTCTGGAAACACCATATATTTT
D gene: TRBD2; clone size: NA; J gene: TRBJ2-5; V gene: TRBV19; CDR3 protein: CASSIGFGSGSQETQYF; CDR3 DNA: TGTGCCAGTAGTATAGGGTTTGGTAGCGGGAGTCAAGAGACCCAGTACTTC
D gene: TRBD2; clone size: NA; J gene: TRBJ2-1; V gene: TRBV2; CDR3 protein: CASSGGGRGRANEQFF; CDR3 DNA: TGTGCCAGCAGTGGGGGCGGGAGGGGGCGAGCGAATGAGCAGTTCTTC
D gene: NA; clone size: NA; J gene: TRBJ2-7; V gene: TRBV2; CDR3 protein: CASSAEGLGTYEQYF; CDR3 DNA: TGTGCCAGCAGTGCCGAAGGACTCGGGACCTACGAGCAGTACTTC
D gene: NA; clone size: NA; J gene: TRBJ2-2; V gene: TRBV7-3; CDR3 protein: CASSFGVNTGELFF; CDR3 DNA: TGTGCCAGCAGCTTTGGAGTAAACACCGGGGAGCTGTTTTTT
D gene: NA; clone size: NA; J gene: TRBJ1-1; V gene: TRBV25-1; CDR3 protein: CASSAGAGAFF; CDR3 DNA: TGTGCCAGCAGTGCAGGGGCTGGGGCTTTCTTT
D gene: NA; clone size: once; J gene: TRBJ1-6; V gene: TRBV6-6; CDR3 protein: CASSNRPRYSPLHF; CDR3 DNA: TGTGCCAGCAGTAACAGGCCACGGTATTCACCCCTCCACTTT
D gene: NA; clone size: NA; J gene: TRBJ2-1; V gene: TRBV5-6; CDR3 protein: CASSTRDTSYNEQFF; CDR3 DNA: TGTGCCAGCAGCACCCGGGATACCAGCTACAATGAGCAGTTCTTC
D gene: NA; clone size: NA; J gene: TRBJ1-2; V gene: TRBV19; CDR3 protein: CASRDGSGSNYGYTF; CDR3 DNA: TGTGCCAGCCGGGATGGCTCTGGATCTAACTATGGCTACACCTTC
D gene: TRBD2; clone size: NA; J gene: TRBJ2-3; V gene: TRBV5-1; CDR3 protein: CASSPVAGGSTDTQYF; CDR3 DNA: TGCGCCAGCAGCCCCGTTGCGGGAGGTAGCACAGATACGCAGTATTTT
D gene: NA; clone size: NA; J gene: TRBJ2-2; V gene: TRBV2; CDR3 protein: CASSPPNSGELFF; CDR3 DNA: TGTGCCAGCAGTCCACCTAATTCTGGGGAGCTGTTTTTT
D gene: TRBD1; clone size: NA; J gene: TRBJ2-1; V gene: TRBV9; CDR3 protein: CASSPRDRTYNEQFF; CDR3 DNA: TGTGCCAGCAGCCCACGGGACAGAACCTACAATGAGCAGTTCTTC
D gene: NA; clone size: once; J gene: TRBJ2-7; V gene: TRBV7-8; CDR3 protein: CASSQAGIEQYF; CDR3 DNA: TGTGCCAGCAGTCAAGCAGGGATCGAGCAGTACTTC
D gene: NA; clone size: once; J gene: TRBJ2-1; V gene: TRBV6-1; CDR3 protein: CASSGLRGAGHEQFF; CDR3 DNA: TGTGCCAGCAGCGGGTTACGGGGGGCCGGACATGAGCAGTTCTTC
D gene: NA; clone size: NA; J gene: TRBJ1-4; V gene: TRBV5-1; CDR3 protein: CASSPRGGGNPEKLFF; CDR3 DNA: TGCGCCAGCAGCCCACGAGGTGGGGGGAACCCTGAAAAACTGTTTTTT
D gene: TRBD2; clone size: once; J gene: TRBJ2-7; V gene: TRBV19; CDR3 protein: CASSIRLAGPLRDEQYF; CDR3 DNA: TGTGCCAGTAGTATTCGACTAGCGGGTCCCCTCCGTGACGAGCAGTACTTC
D gene: NA; clone size: NA; J gene: TRBJ1-1; V gene: TRBV7-9; CDR3 protein: CASSQLGFEAFF; CDR3 DNA: TGTGCCAGCAGCCAGCTAGGATTTGAAGCTTTCTTT
D gene: TRBD1; clone size: NA; J gene: TRBJ2-3; V gene: TRBV5-4; CDR3 protein: CASSFTGGLTDTQYF; CDR3 DNA: TGTGCCAGCAGCTTTACAGGGGGCCTAACAGATACGCAGTATTTT
D gene: NA; clone size: NA; J gene: TRBJ2-1; V gene: TRBV7-8; CDR3 protein: CASSFGGGWSGNEQFF; CDR3 DNA: TGTGCCAGCAGCTTCGGTGGAGGCTGGAGTGGAAATGAGCAGTTCTTC
D gene: NA; clone size: NA; J gene: TRBJ1-5; V gene: TRBV7-2; CDR3 protein: CASSLGGGGYNQPQHF; CDR3 DNA: TGTGCCAGCAGCTTAGGTGGGGGGGGGTACAATCAGCCCCAGCATTTT
D gene: NA; clone size: NA; J gene: TRBJ1-5; V gene: TRBV6-1; CDR3 protein: CASSEIGGREPQHF; CDR3 DNA: TGTGCCAGCAGTGAAATCGGGGGGCGTGAGCCCCAGCATTTT
D gene: TRBD1; clone size: NA; J gene: TRBJ1-2; V gene: TRBV5-1; CDR3 protein: CASSPTAGQRNYGYTF; CDR3 DNA: TGCGCCAGCAGCCCGACGGCGGGACAGCGAAACTATGGCTACACCTTC
D gene: NA; clone size: NA; J gene: TRBJ1-4; V gene: TRBV15; CDR3 protein: CATSRVRTDNEKLFF; CDR3 DNA: TGTGCCACCAGCAGAGTGCGGACAGATAATGAAAAACTGTTTTTT
D gene: NA; clone size: NA; J gene: TRBJ1-1; V gene: TRBV23-1; CDR3 protein: CASSQKSPAEAFF; CDR3 DNA: TGCGCCAGCAGTCAGAAGAGTCCCGCTGAAGCTTTCTTT
D gene: NA; clone size: NA; J gene: TRBJ1-6; V gene: TRBV27; CDR3 protein: CASRPGRTALNPLHF; CDR3 DNA: TGTGCCAGCAGACCAGGTAGGACAGCCTTGAATCCCCTCCACTTT
D gene: NA; clone size: NA; J gene: TRBJ2-4; V gene: TRBV25-1; CDR3 protein: CASSAGQGGTKNIQYF; CDR3 DNA: TGTGCCAGCAGTGCCGGACAGGGAGGGACCAAAAACATTCAGTACTTC
D gene: NA; clone size: NA; J gene: TRBJ1-4; V gene: TRBV9; CDR3 protein: CASSAEGRANEKLFF; CDR3 DNA: TGTGCCAGCAGCGCAGAGGGTAGGGCTAATGAAAAACTGTTTTTT
D gene: NA; clone size: NA; J gene: TRBJ1-4; V gene: TRBV5-4; CDR3 protein: CASSLGQGGEKLFF; CDR3 DNA: TGTGCCAGCAGCTTGGGGCAGGGCGGAGAAAAACTGTTTTTT
D gene: NA; clone size: NA; J gene: TRBJ1-1; V gene: TRBV9; CDR3 protein: CASSVVAGITDREAFF; CDR3 DNA: TGTGCCAGCAGCGTAGTAGCAGGGATCACGGACAGAGAAGCTTTCTTT
D gene: NA; clone size: few; J gene: TRBJ1-2; V gene: TRBV2; CDR3 protein: CASSVTNANYGYTF; CDR3 DNA: TGTGCCAGCAGTGTGACTAACGCTAACTATGGCTACACCTTC
D gene: TRBD1; clone size: NA; J gene: TRBJ1-5; V gene: TRBV7-2; CDR3 protein: CASSIRGEQPQHF; CDR3 DNA: TGTGCCAGCAGCATCAGGGGGGAGCAGCCCCAGCATTTT
D gene: NA; clone size: NA; J gene: TRBJ2-3; V gene: TRBV4-3; CDR3 protein: CASSQQNRVTDTQYF; CDR3 DNA: TGCGCCAGCAGCCAACAAAACAGAGTCACAGATACGCAGTATTTT
D gene: NA; clone size: once; J gene: TRBJ1-2; V gene: TRBV4-1; CDR3 protein: CASSHVLSANYGYTF; CDR3 DNA: TGCGCCAGCAGCCATGTTTTATCTGCGAACTATGGCTACACCTTC
D gene: NA; clone size: few; J gene: TRBJ1-3; V gene: TRBV7-6; CDR3 protein: CASSFLEDTIYF; CDR3 DNA: TGTGCCAGCAGCTTTTTGGAGGACACCATATATTTT
D gene: TRBD2; clone size: NA; J gene: TRBJ2-1; V gene: TRBV4-1; CDR3 protein: CASSHPGLAGMKTSSYNEQFF; CDR3 DNA: TGCGCCAGCAGCCACCCAGGACTAGCGGGGATGAAGACCAGCTCCTACAATGAGCAGTTCTTC
D gene: NA; clone size: NA; J gene: TRBJ2-6; V gene: TRBV5-1; CDR3 protein: CASSLMSSGANVLTF; CDR3 DNA: TGCGCCAGCAGCTTGATGAGCTCTGGGGCCAACGTCCTGACTTTC
D gene: TRBD2; clone size: NA; J gene: TRBJ2-1; V gene: TRBV9; CDR3 protein: CASSATLAGGNEQFF; CDR3 DNA: TGTGCCAGCAGCGCAACACTAGCGGGAGGGAATGAGCAGTTCTTC
D gene: NA; clone size: NA; J gene: TRBJ2-3; V gene: TRBV5-4; CDR3 protein: CASSSSFGRSADTQYF; CDR3 DNA: TGTGCCAGCAGCTCCTCTTTTGGGAGAAGCGCAGATACGCAGTATTTT
D gene: TRBD2; clone size: NA; J gene: TRBJ2-3; V gene: TRBV9; CDR3 protein: CASSVSGSSRDTQYF; CDR3 DNA: TGTGCCAGCAGCGTTAGCGGGAGTAGTAGAGATACGCAGTATTTT